The clone carrying this T cell receptor beta chain appeared a few times. Its antigen is unknown. Synthesis of TCR cDNA relied on 5'RACE template switching, which attached a universal primer site and UMIs. MiXCR was run by TCRdb on the 5' RACE reads, yielding one entry per CDR3 protein. The data show 610,000 or so distinct CDR3 sequences, about 12% seen once. These data come from a study of T cells after yellow fever vaccination. Study-wide results and limits: High-abundance clonotypes from the bulk population could contaminate FACS-sorted repertoires. Reappearing after the booster were most of the clones from primary vaccination (96% CD4, 88% CD8).

Germline CDR1 is DFQATT and CDR2 is SNEGSKA (reference sequence). V was pared by 2 bases and J by 6 bases, with 8 bases of the junction left unmatched. The CDR3 contains 14 residues. Here the sequenced sample was PBMCs, taken on the day of the yellow fever booster vaccination. This TCR came from a young man who received the YFV17D yellow fever vaccine. The V and J genes are TRBV20-1 and TRBJ1-1; 8 nucleotides agree with TRBD1. The DNA of the CDR3 is TGCAGTGCTAGACCAGTCCAGGGGGCGCCTGAAGCTTTCTTT. It translates to CSARPVQGAPEAFF.